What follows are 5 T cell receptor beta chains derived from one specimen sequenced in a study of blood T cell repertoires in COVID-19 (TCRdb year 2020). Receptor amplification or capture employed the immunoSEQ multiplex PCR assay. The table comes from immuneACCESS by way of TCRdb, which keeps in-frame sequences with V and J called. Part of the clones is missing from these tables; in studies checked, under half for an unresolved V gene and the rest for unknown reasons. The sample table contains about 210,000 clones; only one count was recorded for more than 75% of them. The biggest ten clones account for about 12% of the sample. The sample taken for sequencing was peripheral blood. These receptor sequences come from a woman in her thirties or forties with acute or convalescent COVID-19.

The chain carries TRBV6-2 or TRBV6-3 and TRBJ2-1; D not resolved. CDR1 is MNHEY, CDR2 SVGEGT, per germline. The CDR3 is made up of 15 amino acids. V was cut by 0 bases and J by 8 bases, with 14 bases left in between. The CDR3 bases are TGTGCCAGCAGTTACTCTGAGGCTAGTCGGGATGAGCAGTTCTTC. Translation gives CASSYSEASRDEQFF.

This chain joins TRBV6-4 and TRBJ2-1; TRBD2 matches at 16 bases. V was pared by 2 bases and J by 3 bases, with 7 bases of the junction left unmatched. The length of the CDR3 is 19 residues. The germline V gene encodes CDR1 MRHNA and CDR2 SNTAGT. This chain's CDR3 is CASSDQGTSGRALYNEQFF. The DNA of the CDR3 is TGTGCCAGCAGTGACCAGGGGACTAGCGGGAGGGCCCTCTACAATGAGCAGTTCTTC.

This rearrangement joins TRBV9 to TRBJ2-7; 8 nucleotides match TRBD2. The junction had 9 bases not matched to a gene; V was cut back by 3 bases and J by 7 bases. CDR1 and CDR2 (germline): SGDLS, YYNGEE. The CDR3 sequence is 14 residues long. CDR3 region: CASSAGTSFPEQYF. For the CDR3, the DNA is TGTGCCAGCAGCGCCGGGACTAGTTTCCCAGAGCAGTACTTC.

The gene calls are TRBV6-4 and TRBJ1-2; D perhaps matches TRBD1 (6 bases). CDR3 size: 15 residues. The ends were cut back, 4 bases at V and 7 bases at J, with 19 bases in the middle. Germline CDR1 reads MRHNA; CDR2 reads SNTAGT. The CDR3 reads CASSASGGAGVGYTF. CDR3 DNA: TGTGCCAGCAGTGCTTCGGGGGGCGCAGGAGTTGGCTACACCTTC.

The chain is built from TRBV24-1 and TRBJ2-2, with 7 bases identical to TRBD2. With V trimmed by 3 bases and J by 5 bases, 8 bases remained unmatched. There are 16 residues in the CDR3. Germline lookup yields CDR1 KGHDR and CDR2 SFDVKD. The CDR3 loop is CATSDAASGMTGELFF. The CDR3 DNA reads TGTGCCACCAGTGATGCGGCTAGCGGAATGACCGGGGAGCTGTTTTTT.